These 7 T cell receptor beta chains share one sample of origin, sequenced in a study of cytomegalovirus exposure and HLA in healthy donors (dated by TCRdb to 2016 to 2017). Libraries were prepared through the immunoSEQ multiplex PCR assay. For the multiplex PCR, a mixture combining 60 forward primers for TCR Vbeta segments and 13 reverse primers for TCR Jbeta segments was used. This immuneACCESS table, as held by TCRdb, lists in-frame sequences with V and J called but not all clones. Of the missing ones, under half trace to an unresolved V gene in checked studies; the others have no known cause. Across this sample there are about 100,000 clones, with roughly four fifths seen only once. About 20% of the sample lies in the top ten. Material: PBMCs. The receptors were gathered from a woman between 55 and 75 years old in good health and CMV-seropositive.

This clone has just one count. This chain connects TRBV6-5 to TRBJ2-1, with 7 bases aligning to TRBD1. From germline, CDR1 is MNHEY and CDR2 SVGAGI. This CDR3 is 12 amino acids long. V lost 7 bases, J lost 7 bases, and 4 bases stayed unmatched. As DNA, the CDR3 is TGTGCCAGCAAAACAGGGGTGAATGAGCAGTTCTTC. It translates to CASKTGVNEQFF.

The chain joins TRBV5-6 to TRBJ2-3; 8 bases fit TRBD1. From germline, CDR1 is SGHDT and CDR2 YYEEEE. This CDR3 is built from 16 residues. V dropped 4 bases and J dropped 4; count of bases not matched to a gene: 11. The DNA for the CDR3 is TGTGCCAGCAGCCCCACAGGACAGGGTTGGGCAGATACGCAGTATTTT. It codes for CASSPTGQGWADTQYF.

The chain couples TRBV7-2 to TRBJ1-2; no clear D. Germline V gene data show CDR1 as SGHTA and CDR2 as FQGNSA. With 4 bases removed from V and 3 bases from J, the gap between germline ends came to 9 bases. The CDR3 is 13 amino acids. CDR3 protein: CASSSAADYGYTF. The CDR3 DNA follows: TGTGCCAGCAGCTCGGCTGCGGACTATGGCTACACCTTC.

V gene TRBV25-1 combines with J gene TRBJ2-7; D possibly corresponds to TRBD2 (5 bases). The CDR3 has 15 amino acids. CDR1 is MGHDK, CDR2 SYGVNS, per germline. V was pared by 4 bases and J by 1 base, with 14 bases between. The CDR3 is CASSAFEGNSYEQYF. CDR3 DNA: TGTGCCAGCAGTGCCTTTGAGGGAAATTCCTACGAGCAGTACTTC.

The chain is built from TRBV5-1 and TRBJ1-2, with TRBD1 matching over 7 bases. CDR1 is SGHRS and CDR2 is YFSETQ in the germline V gene. J lost 4 bases, V lost 4 bases, and 4 bases had no gene match. The CDR3 loop spans 13 amino acids. CDR3 residues: CASSGDSFYGYTF. CDR3 nucleotides: TGCGCCAGCAGCGGGGACAGTTTCTATGGCTACACCTTC.

V usage is TRBV19 and J usage is TRBJ2-7; TRBD2 aligns across 12 bases. This CDR3 has 15 amino acids. Losses at the gene ends were 4 bases for V and 6 bases for J; bases not matched to a gene: 7. Germline loops: CDR1 LNHDA, CDR2 SQIVND (reference sequence). Here the CDR3 DNA reads TGTGCCAGTAGTACCCGACTAGCGGGAGTCTTCGAGCAGTACTTC. Its protein product is CASSTRLAGVFEQYF.

The chain couples TRBV12-5 to TRBJ2-1; 8 bases are shared with TRBD1. CDR3 length: 15 amino acids. Per the germline V gene, CDR1 is LGHNT and CDR2 is FRNRAP. The V gene end was trimmed by 3 bases and the J gene end by 1 base; junction bases not matched to a gene: 2. The CDR3 here is CASGFGQGSYNEQFF. The CDR3 bases are TGTGCTAGTGGTTTTGGACAGGGTTCCTACAATGAGCAGTTCTTC.